In its sample, the clone carrying this TCR beta chain was seen once. This sample is drawn from a study of shared clonotypes between healthy human individuals. Profiling relied on immunoSEQ multiplex PCR, and the TCRdb table lists in-frame clones only, not all of them. The sample holds some 1 million clones, about 74% seen once. All of the donors resided in Nashville, Tennessee, and each was a Caucasian adult. Trimming stripped 2 bases from V and 5 bases from J, with 15 bases between. Germline V gene sequence: CDR1 MRHNA, CDR2 SNTAGT. This CDR3 has 15 residues. What was sequenced was memory CD4+ T cells sorted from blood. Subset noted: CD45RA-negative fraction. The chain carries TRBV6-4 and TRBJ1-1; perhaps TRBD1 as D (6 bases). The TCR was taken from a man aged 18-30 years in good health. This CDR3 is CASSDEAGAGTEAFF. CDR3 DNA sequence: TGTGCCAGCAGTGACGAAGCAGGGGCAGGGACTGAAGCTTTCTTT.